This paragraph reports one T cell receptor beta chain. Here immunoSEQ multiplex PCR was the method, and the copy in TCRdb shows in-frame clones only, minus some. The sample includes 300,000 to 350,000 clones, nearly 90% of them seen just once. The source of the sample is a study of blood T cell repertoires in COVID-19. The CDR3 spans 15 residues. V gave up 4 bases and J gave up 8 bases, with 17 bases separating them. Germline CDR1 SGHAT, CDR2 FQNNGV. V usage is TRBV11-2 and J usage is TRBJ1-4; D gene uncertain. This TCR was sampled from a woman younger than 30 with acute COVID-19. Sample: PBMCs or T cells enriched from blood (not recorded which). The CDR3 sequence: CASSSLRRAGEKLFF. The CDR3 nucleotides are TGTGCCAGCAGCTCCCTCCGTCGGGCGGGGGAAAAACTGTTTTTT.